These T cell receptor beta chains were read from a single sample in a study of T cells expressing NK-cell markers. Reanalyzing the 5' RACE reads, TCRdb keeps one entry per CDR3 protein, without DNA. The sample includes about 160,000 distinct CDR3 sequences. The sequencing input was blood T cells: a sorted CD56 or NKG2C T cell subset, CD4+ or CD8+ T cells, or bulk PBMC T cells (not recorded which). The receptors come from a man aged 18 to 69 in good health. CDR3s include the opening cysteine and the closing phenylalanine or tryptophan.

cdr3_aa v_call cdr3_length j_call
CSARVPGVNTEAFF TRBV20-1 14 TRBJ1-1
CASSTTGEYEQYF TRBV28 13 TRBJ2-7
CASSLQGYKQETQYF TRBV5-5 15 TRBJ2-5
CASSSALGVPNYGYTF TRBV5-8 16 TRBJ1-2
CASSLAGAKVADTQYF TRBV5-1 16 TRBJ2-3
CASSSPDALGNEQFF TRBV5-1 15 TRBJ2-1
CASSKLAGWQETQYF TRBV7-9 15 TRBJ2-5
CASSEIAGGIHEQYF TRBV6-1 15 TRBJ2-7
CASSVDSQGMNTEAFF TRBV9 16 TRBJ1-1
CASSELAGGQADTQYF TRBV7-8 16 TRBJ2-3
CASSSRGPHYEQYF TRBV7-6 14 TRBJ2-7
CASSESRLAGLNEQFF TRBV10-2 16 TRBJ2-1
CASSASGTNTDTQYF TRBV9 15 TRBJ2-3
CAISESGGTSTDTQYF TRBV10-3 16 TRBJ2-3
CASSIGSNTEAFF TRBV5-1 13 TRBJ1-1
CASSSLALPNEQFF TRBV11-2 14 TRBJ2-1
CASSKEGTSESAGELFF TRBV21-1 17 TRBJ2-2
CATSRDKGVGQFF TRBV15 13 TRBJ2-1
CSAVNIRDRRALGETQYF TRBV20-1 18 TRBJ2-5
CASSLAGGPEEQYF TRBV7-9 14 TRBJ2-7
CSARAPRGGYRGYTF TRBV20-1 15 TRBJ1-2
CASRPRDIGDTQYF TRBV7-2 14 TRBJ2-3
CSARTGTENEKLFF TRBV20-1 14 TRBJ1-4
CASSLATGLSEQFF TRBV13 14 TRBJ2-1
CASSGAGTAEETQYF TRBV2 15 TRBJ2-5
CSARGRGDSSYEQYF TRBV20-1 15 TRBJ2-7
CASSNLGDGYGYTF TRBV6-5 14 TRBJ1-2
CASMPGQGAYEQYF TRBV6-1 14 TRBJ2-7
CASSGPPSGGARSQYF TRBV7-9 16 TRBJ2-3
CASSIQGLYEQYF TRBV6-5 13 TRBJ2-7
CASSAGLAGDTGELFF TRBV7-9 16 TRBJ2-2
CASTGDRDQEKLFF TRBV11-2 14 TRBJ1-4
CASTQGKTNTGELFF TRBV30 15 TRBJ2-2
CASSIRPGQGEFF TRBV19 13 TRBJ2-1
CATSNRTSLSETQYF TRBV15 15 TRBJ2-5
CSAPRVQGNEQFF TRBV20-1 13 TRBJ2-1